This T cell receptor beta chain was obtained from a study of a mutant IDH1 vaccine in newly diagnosed glioma. Study-wide context: Eight vaccine injections were given to patients in weeks 1, 3, 5, 7, 11, 15, 19 and 23. Patients arrived already treated with radiotherapy, temozolomide, or both, most having had both. The first vaccination came 4-6 weeks after radiotherapy alone, or with temozolomide cycles.

V lost 2 bases, J lost 4 bases, and 9 bases stayed unmatched. Germline values: CDR1 GTSNPN, CDR2 SVGIG (reference sequence). The CDR3 contains 15 residues. Clones were read by immunoSEQ multiplex PCR, and TCRdb kept only the in-frame ones, dropping some. The repertoire holds roughly 38,000 clones, with roughly 79% as singletons. Study-wide findings and caveats: It was approximately 93% of patients that developed vaccine-induced immune responses.

In the case of this clone: The antigen is undetermined.

Time point indicated: week 23, last vaccination. Topical imiquimod accompanied each vaccine dose, which consisted of 300 ug of mutant IDH1 20-mer peptide. This receptor was identified in a woman aged 40-49 years with glioma. Some clones in this sample may be carry-over from other donors' samples. This chain uses TRBV30 with TRBJ2-7; 9 bases are shared with TRBD1. Here the sequenced sample was PBMCs, taken from a glioma patient whose treatment included an IDH1 peptide vaccine. The CDR3 loop is CAWSTRQGERYEQYF. CDR3 in DNA: TGTGCCTGGAGTACAAGACAGGGGGAAAGGTACGAGCAGTACTTC.